The 20 T cell receptor beta chains listed next were all sequenced from one sample in a study of OX40 agonist ivuxolimab in advanced cancers. TCRdb's table, derived via immunoSEQ multiplex PCR, lists solely in-frame clones and lacks some. The table lists some 60,000 clones, about nine tenths of them singletons, with 3% to 4% in the top ten. The sequencing here drew on CD4+ or CD8+ T cells sorted from blood, taken in a trial of the OX40 agonist ivuxolimab. Receptor source: an adult with an advanced solid tumor such as melanoma, head and neck, liver or kidney cancer.

The V and J genes are TRBV27 and TRBJ1-6, with a weak D call TRBD1 (5 bases). The CDR3 is made up of 13 amino acids. Between the trimmed V and J ends, which lost 6 bases and 6 bases, there was a span of 9 bases. Germline CDR1 MNHEY, CDR2 SMNVEV (reference sequence). The CDR3 DNA follows: TGTGCCAGCAGCAGGGTCGCTAATTCACCCCTCCACTTT. Its protein product is CASSRVANSPLHF.

This chain connects TRBV21-1 to TRBJ2-7. TRBV21-1 is marked as a pseudogene. CDR3 length equals 11 residues. The chain's CDR3 is CASSRRPTGNF. CDR3 nucleotide sequence: TGTGCCAGCAGCAGAAGGCCAACTGGGAACTTC.

The chain employs TRBV19 and TRBJ2-1; 12 bases agree with TRBD2. The CDR3 consists of 14 residues. V lost 11 bases to trimming and J lost 7 bases; unmatched junction nucleotides: 9. Germline CDR1 LNHDA, CDR2 SQIVND (reference sequence). The CDR3 spells CAASASGRVNEQFF. The DNA for the CDR3 is TGTGCCGCCTCGGCTAGCGGGAGGGTTAATGAGCAGTTCTTC. Using reference TRBV19 and TRBJ2-1 for the parts outside the CDR3, the full variable domain is DGGITQSPKYLFRKEGQNVTLSCEQNLNHDAMYWYRQDPGQGLRLIYYSQIVNDFQKGDIAEGYSVSREKKESFPLTVTSAQKNPTAFYLCAASASGRVNEQFFGPGTRLTVL.

The gene calls are TRBV19 and TRBJ2-1, with D hard to call. V was clipped by 7 bases and J by 6 bases, with 16 bases between them. CDR1 is LNHDA and CDR2 is SQIVND in the germline V gene (reference sequence). The CDR3 has 14 residues. The CDR3 DNA follows: TGTGCCAGTAACGCCGGGCGATCAGGCAATGAGCAGTTCTTC. Protein: CASNAGRSGNEQFF.

The chain joins TRBV5-3 to TRBJ2-7; no definite D call. TRBV5-3 is annotated as an ORF whose role is uncertain. This CDR3 region has 13 residues. With 8 bases removed from V and 6 bases from J, the gap between germline ends came to 18 bases. In DNA, the CDR3 is TGTGCCAGCAGCAGGCGTGGGGTAGGCGAGCAGTACTTC. It yields the protein CASSRRGVGEQYF.

This clone came up once. The chain combines TRBV2 with TRBJ1-2; a possible D gene is TRBD1 (6 bases). The CDR3 extends over 16 amino acids. V lost 2 bases and J 2 bases, leaving 15 bases between the germline ends. Germline values: CDR1 SNHLY, CDR2 FYNNEI. In DNA, the CDR3 is TGTGCCAGCAGTGAAAACCCCACTCAGGGGAACTATGGCTACACCTTC. It specifies CASSENPTQGNYGYTF.

The chain has TRBV29-1 and TRBJ2-7; 12 bases are a match to TRBD1. The CDR3 is 13 residues long. The germline gives CDR1 SQVTM, CDR2 ANQGSEA. V gave up 7 bases and J gave up 5 bases; unmatched junction bases: 6. This chain's CDR3 is CSAGTGGLDEQYF. CDR3 nucleotide sequence: TGCAGCGCAGGGACAGGGGGCCTCGACGAGCAGTACTTC.

The chain employs TRBV2 and TRBJ2-1, with 7 bases lining up with TRBD2. J lost 3 bases, V lost 4 bases, and 9 bases had no gene match. The CDR3 runs to 16 residues. Per germline, CDR1 SNHLY and CDR2 FYNNEI. The CDR3 coding sequence is TGTGCCAGCAGTGCCCTAGCGGTCTCTGGCTACAATGAGCAGTTCTTC. Translation gives CASSALAVSGYNEQFF.

The CDR3 DNA reads as TGCAGCGTTCTAGGCGGGACAGGGGACTACAATGAGCAGTTCTTC. Its protein product is CSVLGGTGDYNEQFF. The chain is built from TRBV29-1 and TRBJ2-1; TRBD1 matches at 10 bases. Germline V gives CDR1 SQVTM, CDR2 ANQGSEA. V shed 5 bases and J 3 bases; nucleotides not matched to a gene: 7. CDR3 length: 15 residues.

CDR3 coding DNA: TGTGCCAGCAGCTCAGCCGGGGACAGTGTGGCCGTCTGGCTAGAGGGCTACACCTTC. It is translated as CASSSAGDSVAVWLEGYTF. The chain is built from TRBV7-2 and TRBJ1-2, with 7 bases matching TRBD1. The CDR3 has 19 residues. Germline V gives CDR1 SGHTA, CDR2 FQGNSA. Trimming took 4 bases from V and 8 from J; bases not matched to a gene: 25.

V is TRBV27 and J is TRBJ2-7; TRBD2 matches at 11 bases. The CDR3 spans 16 residues. Trimming removed 1 base from V and 3 bases from J; junction bases left unmatched: 5. Germline V lookup: CDR1 MNHEY, CDR2 SMNVEV (reference sequence). In nucleotides, the CDR3 is TGTGCCAGCAGTTTATTAGGGACTAGCGGCTACTACGAGCAGTACTTC. It yields the protein CASSLLGTSGYYEQYF.

This clone was seen more than once but under ten times. The chain is built from TRBV27 and TRBJ2-7; D uncertain. The V and J ends lost 0 bases and 5 bases respectively, with 11 bases between them. The germline CDR1 and CDR2 sequences are MNHEY and SMNVEV (reference sequence). CDR3 length equals 14 residues. Here the CDR3 reads CASSLSDASHEQYF. The CDR3, as DNA: TGTGCCAGCAGTTTATCGGACGCTTCCCACGAGCAGTACTTC.

The chain has TRBV30 and TRBJ2-7; D is unresolved. Deletions cut 3 bases from V and 1 base from J, with 7 bases between. This CDR3 comprises 12 residues. Germline CDR1 reads GTSNPN; CDR2 reads SVGIG (reference sequence). This CDR3 is CAWRGLSYEQYF. The CDR3 nucleotides are TGTGCCTGGAGGGGCCTTTCCTACGAGCAGTACTTC.

V and J are TRBV27 and TRBJ2-7; 8 nucleotides agree with TRBD2. J lost 6 bases, V lost 3 bases, and 13 bases had no gene match. The CDR3 extends over 16 amino acids. The germline V gene has CDR1 MNHEY and CDR2 SMNVEV (reference sequence). CDR3 sequence (DNA): TGTGCCAGCAGTTTTTTGTTCCGGGAGGGCCTGGGCGAGCAGTACTTC. As protein: CASSFLFREGLGEQYF.

CDR3 sequence (DNA): TGTGCCAGCAGCGCGACAGATGGGGGGACCTACGAGCAGTACTTC. Translated, it gives CASSATDGGTYEQYF. The chain uses TRBV7-6 and TRBJ2-5; D possibly corresponds to TRBD2 (6 bases). The DNA end is more similar to TRBJ2-7, so the J call may be wrong. From germline, CDR1 is SGHVS and CDR2 FNYEAQ. The CDR3 covers 15 residues.

The chain recombines TRBV27 with TRBJ2-2, with D uncertain. V lost 6 bases to trimming and J lost 6 bases, with 8 bases between them. Per germline, CDR1 MNHEY and CDR2 SMNVEV (reference sequence). This CDR3 is 12 amino acids long. This CDR3 reads CASSHFAGELFF. DNA of the CDR3: TGTGCCAGCAGCCATTTCGCCGGGGAGCTGTTTTTT.

The chain is built from TRBV5-1 and TRBJ2-3; tentatively, D is TRBD1 (6 bases). The CDR3 length is 15 residues. Germline loops: CDR1 SGHRS, CDR2 YFSETQ. Trimming took off 4 bases at V and 3 bases at J, with 15 bases between the two ends. The CDR3 region is CASSPAQGPTDTQYF. Written as DNA, the CDR3 is TGCGCCAGCAGCCCGGCCCAGGGGCCAACAGATACGCAGTATTTT.

A few counts support this clone. The rearrangement links TRBV5-8 to TRBJ1-1; TRBD1 matches at 9 bases. There are 13 residues in the CDR3. The V and J ends lost 4 bases and 7 bases, in that order; junction bases with no gene match: 5. CDR1 is SGHTS and CDR2 is YDEGEE in the germline V gene. The CDR3 coding sequence is TGTGCCAGCAGCCCAGGACAGGGGTATGAAGCTTTCTTT. This codes for CASSPGQGYEAFF.

The chain combines TRBV6-6 with TRBJ1-5, with a tentative D call TRBD1 (5 bases). The V and J ends lost 0 bases and 3 bases respectively, with 12 bases between them. Germline assignment: CDR1 MNHNY and CDR2 SVGAGI (reference sequence). The CDR3 is made up of 16 amino acids. The chain's CDR3 is CASSYSPRDLNQPQHF. As DNA, the CDR3 is TGTGCCAGCAGTTACTCGCCCAGGGACCTCAATCAGCCCCAGCATTTT.

The chain has TRBV18 and TRBJ2-7; 8 nucleotides align to TRBD1. Germline lookup yields CDR1 KGHSH and CDR2 LQKENI. The CDR3 contains 16 residues. V dropped 0 bases and J dropped 5; count of bases not matched to a gene: 9. Here the CDR3 DNA reads TGTGCCAGCTCACCACCCCTGACAGGGGAGATCGACGAGCAGTACTTC. It yields the protein CASSPPLTGEIDEQYF.